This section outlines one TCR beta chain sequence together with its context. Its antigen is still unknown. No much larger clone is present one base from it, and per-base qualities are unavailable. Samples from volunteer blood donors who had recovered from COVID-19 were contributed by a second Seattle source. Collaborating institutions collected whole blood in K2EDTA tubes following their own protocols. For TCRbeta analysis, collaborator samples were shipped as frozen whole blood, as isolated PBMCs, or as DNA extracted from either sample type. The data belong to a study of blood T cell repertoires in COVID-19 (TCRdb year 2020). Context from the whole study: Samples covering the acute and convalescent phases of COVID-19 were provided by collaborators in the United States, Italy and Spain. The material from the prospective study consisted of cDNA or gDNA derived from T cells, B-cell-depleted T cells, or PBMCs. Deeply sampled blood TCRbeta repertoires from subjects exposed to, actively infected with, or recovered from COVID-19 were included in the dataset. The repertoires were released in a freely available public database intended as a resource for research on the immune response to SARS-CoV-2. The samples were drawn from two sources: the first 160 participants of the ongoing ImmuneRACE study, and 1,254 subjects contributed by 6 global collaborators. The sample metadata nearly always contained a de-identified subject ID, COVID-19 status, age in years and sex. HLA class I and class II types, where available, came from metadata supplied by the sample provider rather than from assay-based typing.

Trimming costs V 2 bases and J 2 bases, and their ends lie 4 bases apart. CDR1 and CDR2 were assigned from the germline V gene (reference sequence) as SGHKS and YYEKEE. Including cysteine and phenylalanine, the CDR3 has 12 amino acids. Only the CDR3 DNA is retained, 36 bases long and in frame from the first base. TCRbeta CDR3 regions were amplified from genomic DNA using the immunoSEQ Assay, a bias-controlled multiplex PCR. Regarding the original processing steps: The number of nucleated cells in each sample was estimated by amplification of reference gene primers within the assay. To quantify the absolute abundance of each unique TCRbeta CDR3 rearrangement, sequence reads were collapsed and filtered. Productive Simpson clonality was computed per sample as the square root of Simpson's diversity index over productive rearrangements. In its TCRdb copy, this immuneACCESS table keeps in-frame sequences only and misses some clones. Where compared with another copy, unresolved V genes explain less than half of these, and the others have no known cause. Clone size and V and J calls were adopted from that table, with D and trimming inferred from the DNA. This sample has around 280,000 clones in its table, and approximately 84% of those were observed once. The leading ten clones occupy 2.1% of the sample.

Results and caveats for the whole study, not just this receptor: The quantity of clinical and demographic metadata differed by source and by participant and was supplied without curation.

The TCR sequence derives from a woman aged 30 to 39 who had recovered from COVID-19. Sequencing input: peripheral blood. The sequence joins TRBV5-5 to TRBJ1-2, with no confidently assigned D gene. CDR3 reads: CASSFLNYGYTF. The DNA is TGTGCCAGCAGCTTCCTCAACTATGGCTACACCTTC.